This TCR beta chain was identified during a study of shared clonotypes between healthy human individuals. Germline V gives CDR1 SGHRS, CDR2 YFSETQ. The CDR3 is 15 amino acids. Trimming removed 4 bases from V and 1 base from J; junction bases left unmatched: 6. TCRdb's table, derived via immunoSEQ multiplex PCR, lists solely in-frame clones and lacks some. Here the sample spans over 2 million clones, around 90% being singletons. The V and J genes are TRBV5-1 and TRBJ2-7, with 9 bases lining up with TRBD2. This receptor was obtained from a young man in good health. Some clones in this sample may be carry-over from other donors' samples. The specimen was naive CD4+ T cells from PBMCs. Sample subset: CD45RA+ positively selected. The CDR3 region has the DNA TGCGCCAGCAGCGCCGGACTAGCGCCTTCCTACGAGCAGTACTTC. Protein: CASSAGLAPSYEQYF. The variable domain in full, completed from reference TRBV5-1 and TRBJ2-7, reads KAGVTQTPRYLIKTRGQQVTLSCSPISGHRSVSWYQQTPGQGLQFLFEYFSETQRNKGNFPGRFSGRQFSNSRSEMNVSTLELGDSALYLCASSAGLAPSYEQYFGPGTRLTVT.